Below are 30 T cell receptor beta chains sequenced from a single sample in a study of regulatory T cells in long-lasting Graves disease. The time point denotes: newly diagnosed GD, antithyroid drugs for less than 3 months. The TCR library was made from RNA extracted from PBMCs. Library construction for TCR beta used iRepertoire HTBI primers and Arm-PCR of CDR3 regions. TCRdb reprocessed the multiplex PCR reads with MiXCR, giving one entry per CDR3 protein. This table holds a few hundred thousand distinct CDR3 sequences, around 18% found once. Specimen: peripheral blood mononuclear cells (PBMCs), collected at new diagnosis, from a patient treated with antithyroid drugs. Source of these receptors: a female donor with Graves disease.

Comments on this clonotype: This could be a read error, since a much larger clone is one nucleotide away. V is TRBV24-1 and J is TRBJ2-7; D gene unclear. The CDR3 loop spans 13 amino acids. The V gene's germline CDR1 is KGHDR and CDR2 SFDVKD. The CDR3 spells CATKDLNTDTRYF. The CDR3 bases are TGTGCCACCAAAGACCTAAACACAGATACGCGGTATTTT.

This clonotype was detected many times. The genes are TRBV20-1 and TRBJ2-7, with unresolved D. Germline V gene data show CDR1 as DFQATT and CDR2 as SNEGSKA (reference sequence). V gave up 0 bases and J gave up 3 bases, with 6 bases separating them. The CDR3 contains 12 residues. CDR3 DNA sequence: TGCAGTGCTAGAGATAACAGCTACGAGCAGTACTTC. This gives the protein CSARDNSYEQYF.

Comment on this clonotype: Sequence at one end of the junction differs from germline and may be a read error. The chain employs TRBV6-2 or TRBV6-3 and TRBJ2-7; D unclear. The CDR3 extends over 12 amino acids. CDR1 and CDR2 from the germline V gene are MNHEY and SVGEGT. The CDR3 nucleotides are TGTGCCAGCAGTAGACTCGGCCCACTACGGTTCTTC. It specifies CASSRLGPLRFF.

This clonotype occurred many times. At one boundary the junction diverges from the germline segment, which might be a read error. V gene TRBV6-1 combines with J gene TRBJ2-3; D is uncertain. Germline CDR1 reads MNHNS; CDR2 reads SASEGT. The CDR3 extends over 10 amino acids. DNA for the CDR3: TGTGCCAGCAGCAAAGATACGCAGTATTTT. Protein: CASSKDTQYF.

This clonotype has ten or more counts. V and J are TRBV24-1 and TRBJ2-1, with 7 bases aligning to TRBD2. J lost 2 bases, V lost 2 bases, and 2 bases had no gene match. CDR3 length equals 15 residues. Per the germline V gene, CDR1 is KGHDR and CDR2 is SFDVKD. The CDR3 sequence is CATSDYRGAYNEQFF. The CDR3 region has the DNA TGTGCCACCAGTGATTATCGGGGGGCCTACAATGAGCAGTTCTTC.

In this sample, this clonotype turned up a few times. This could be a read error, since a much larger clone is one nucleotide away. This rearrangement joins TRBV6-1 to TRBJ2-7, with 8 bases that match TRBD1. Germline loops: CDR1 MNHNS, CDR2 SASEGT. The CDR3 length is 15 residues. CDR3 region: CASRGITGGSCEQYF. The CDR3 region has the DNA TGTGCCAGCAGGGGTATTACAGGGGGTTCCTGCGAGCAGTACTTC.

Note on this clonotype: A much larger clonotype is one base distant, so this may be a read error. Likely a read error: the CDR3 ends without its conserved phenylalanine or tryptophan. V is TRBV6-1 and J is TRBJ1-1; D unclear. V lost 7 bases and J 0 bases, leaving 12 bases between the germline ends. This CDR3 contains 14 residues. The germline V gene encodes CDR1 MNHNS and CDR2 SASEGT. The CDR3: CASTQVRVNTEAFS. CDR3 nucleotide sequence: TGTGCCAGCACCCAGGTACGGGTGAACACTGAAGCTTTCTCT.

This clonotype was detected only a few times. The chain couples TRBV18 to TRBJ2-7; D ambiguous. CDR3 length: 15 amino acids. Trimming pared 2 bases from V and 0 bases from J, leaving 11 bases between. The germline V gene encodes CDR1 KGHSH and CDR2 LQKENI. CDR3: CASSPVRDVSYEQYF. Written as DNA, the CDR3 is TGTGCCAGCTCACCAGTGAGAGACGTCTCCTACGAGCAGTACTTC. Variable domain in full (rest from reference TRBV18 and TRBJ2-7): NAGVMQNPRHLVRRRGQEARLRCSPMKGHSHVYWYRQLPEEGLKFMVYLQKENIIDESGMPKERFSAEFPKEGPSILRIQQVVRGDSAAYFCASSPVRDVSYEQYFGPGTRLTVT.

In this sample, this clonotype turned up many times. The chain is built from TRBV9 and TRBJ2-1; TRBD2 matches at 13 bases. V was clipped by 3 bases and J by 5 bases; unmatched bases: 11. Germline CDR1 and CDR2: SGDLS and YYNGEE. This CDR3 has 18 residues. CDR3 in amino acids: CASSGTSGSGLKNNEQFF. The CDR3 DNA reads as TGTGCCAGCAGCGGGACTAGCGGGAGCGGTTTGAAGAACAATGAGCAGTTCTTC.

This clonotype was seen only a few times. The genes are TRBV5-6 and TRBJ1-2, with a weak D call TRBD1 (5 bases). Germline loops: CDR1 SGHDT, CDR2 YYEEEE. This CDR3 contains 13 residues. The V and J ends lost 3 bases and 5 bases respectively, with 11 bases between them. This CDR3 is CASSSGTAYGYTF. The CDR3, as DNA: TGTGCCAGCAGCTCGGGGACGGCGTATGGCTACACCTTC.

As regards this clonotype: A read error may be the cause here, since a much bigger clone is one base away. V usage is TRBV20-1 and J usage is TRBJ2-7, with 11 bases fitting TRBD2. The CDR3 runs to 13 residues. Germline V lookup: CDR1 DFQATT, CDR2 SNEGSKA (reference sequence). Trimming removed 3 bases from V and 3 bases from J; junction bases left unmatched: 1. This chain's CDR3 is CSARTSGDYEQYF. CDR3 in DNA: TGCAGTGCTAGGACTAGCGGGGACTACGAGCAGTACTTC.

Ten or more counts support this clonotype. This rearrangement joins TRBV6-2 or TRBV6-3 to TRBJ2-7; tentatively, D is TRBD2 (6 bases). The V gene's germline CDR1 is MNHEY and CDR2 SVGEGT. V was clipped by 7 bases and J by 3 bases, with 16 bases between them. The CDR3 loop spans 14 amino acids. The CDR3 DNA follows: TGTGCCAGCACCGAATGGGGGGTTGACTACGAGCAGTACTTC. Translated, it gives CASTEWGVDYEQYF.

This clonotype has a count of ten or more. The CDR3 DNA reads as TGTGCCAGCAGCTCGACAGGGTCCACAGATACGCAGTATTTT. This sequence encodes CASSSTGSTDTQYF. The chain uses TRBV11-3 and TRBJ2-3, with 7 bases aligning to TRBD1. The germline CDR1 and CDR2 sequences are SGHNT and YENEEA. The J segment lost 2 bases and the V segment lost 4 bases, leaving 3 bases of the junction unmatched. There are 14 residues in the CDR3.

With respect to this clonotype: Just one base apart from a much larger clone, this may be a read error. This chain connects TRBV6-2 or TRBV6-3 to TRBJ2-1, with D tentatively TRBD2 (6 bases). The DNA matches TRBJ2-5 better at its end, which makes the J call doubtful. This CDR3 is built from 17 residues. Germline V CDR1 and CDR2: MNHEY, SVGEGT. The DNA of the CDR3 is TGTGCCAGCAGTTACGGCGATAGCGGTCGGGACCATGAGACCCAGTACTTC. It specifies CASSYGDSGRDHETQYF.

This clonotype occurred many times. The chain couples TRBV29-1 to TRBJ1-2; 10 bases line up with TRBD1. From germline, CDR1 is SQVTM and CDR2 ANQGSEA. The CDR3 runs to 11 residues. The CDR3 reads CTTGTGDGYTF. CDR3 DNA sequence: TGCACCACCGGGACAGGGGATGGCTACACCTTC. Supplemented by reference TRBV29-1 and TRBJ1-2, the full variable domain reads SAVISQKPSRDICQRGTSLTIQCQVDSQVTMMFWYRQQPGQSLTLIATANQGSEATYESGFVIDKFPISRPNLTFSTLTVSNMSPEDSSIYLCTTGTGDGYTFGSGTRLTVV.

This clonotype was seen repeatedly, ten times or more. This chain joins TRBV18 and TRBJ2-1; 14 bases agree with TRBD2. The germline gives CDR1 KGHSH, CDR2 LQKENI. J was trimmed by 7 bases and V by 3 bases; bases with no gene match: 8. The CDR3 extends over 17 amino acids. This CDR3 reads CASSPTSGRAEGNEQFF. The CDR3 DNA is TGTGCCAGCTCACCGACTAGCGGGAGGGCCGAAGGTAATGAGCAGTTCTTC.

The J gene is TRBJ2-1, the V gene TRBV12-3 or TRBV12-4, with D perhaps matching TRBD2 (5 bases). The CDR3 is made up of 18 amino acids. V was trimmed by 2 bases and J by 0 bases, leaving 17 bases between them. The CDR3 spells CASSLTRDYPYSYNEQFF. The CDR3 DNA follows: TGTGCCAGCAGTTTAACCCGGGATTACCCCTACTCCTACAATGAGCAGTTCTTC.

This clonotype was counted many times. The rearrangement links TRBV6-1 to TRBJ2-7, with 8 bases lining up with TRBD2. Germline trimming cut 5 bases from V and 1 base from J; bases unmatched to any gene: 4. This CDR3 is built from 14 residues. The germline gives CDR1 MNHNS, CDR2 SASEGT. The CDR3 here is CASSSGRGSYEQYF. For the CDR3, the DNA is TGTGCCAGCAGTAGCGGGAGAGGTTCCTACGAGCAGTACTTC.

This clonotype was seen many times. This CDR3 reads CSATVYNEQFF. The CDR3 DNA follows: TGCAGCGCGACAGTTTACAATGAGCAGTTCTTC. The chain has TRBV29-1 and TRBJ2-1, with a tentative D call TRBD1 (5 bases). The V gene lost 7 bases and the J gene lost 4 bases, with 8 bases spanning the gap. The germline V gene encodes CDR1 SQVTM and CDR2 ANQGSEA. The CDR3 consists of 11 residues.

This clonotype was counted many times. The chain carries TRBV7-9 and TRBJ1-4; 11 bases match TRBD1. Germline CDR1 reads SEHNR; CDR2 reads FQNEAQ (reference sequence). The CDR3 is 18 amino acids. V shed 4 bases, J shed 7 bases, and the junction held 14 bases outside the gene matches. For the CDR3, the DNA is TGTGCCAGCAGCTCCTTTCTACGCGGACAGGGGGCAGGTGAAAAACTGTTTTTT. Amino acids: CASSSFLRGQGAGEKLFF.

This clonotype was seen repeatedly, ten times or more. J is TRBJ1-2 and V is TRBV27; D is perhaps TRBD1 (5 bases). The V end was cut by 5 bases, the J end by 4 bases, with 14 bases between. Germline CDR1 MNHEY, CDR2 SMNVEV (reference sequence). The CDR3 length is 14 residues. The CDR3 coding sequence is TGTGCCAGCAGTAGCCCGGGGCCTCCCTATGGCTACACCTTC. Translating gives CASSSPGPPYGYTF.

In its sample, this clonotype was seen many times. This rearrangement joins TRBV29-1 to TRBJ2-1, with unresolved D. This CDR3 has 14 amino acids. Germline values: CDR1 SQVTM, CDR2 ANQGSEA. V was cut by 3 bases and J by 7 bases, with 16 bases left in between. The CDR3 loop reads CSVDVIGIGNEQFF. Here the CDR3 DNA reads TGCAGCGTTGACGTTATTGGGATTGGAAATGAGCAGTTCTTC.

This clonotype was counted at least ten times. V is TRBV9 and J is TRBJ2-7, with 9 positions matching TRBD1. Germline trimming cut 2 bases from V and 4 bases from J; bases unmatched to any gene: 7. The germline V gene encodes CDR1 SGDLS and CDR2 YYNGEE. The CDR3 runs 15 residues. CDR3 loop: CASSVGDRDLYEQYF. The CDR3, as DNA: TGTGCCAGCAGCGTGGGGGACAGGGATCTTTACGAGCAGTACTTC.

This clonotype was counted at least ten times. The genes are TRBV5-5 and TRBJ2-7; D is unclear. V was clipped by 0 bases and J by 3 bases, with 10 bases between them. Germline V gives CDR1 SGHKS, CDR2 YYEKEE (reference sequence). The CDR3 consists of 14 residues. The CDR3 spells CASSLEWGSYEQYF. The CDR3, as DNA: TGTGCCAGCAGCTTGGAATGGGGTAGCTACGAGCAGTACTTC.

This clonotype occurred many times. The rearrangement uses TRBV19 and TRBJ1-1; no definite D call. The CDR3 length is 8 residues. With 7 bases removed from V and 7 bases from J, the gap between germline ends came to 1 base. Germline assignment: CDR1 LNHDA and CDR2 SQIVND (reference sequence). The CDR3 DNA follows: TGTGCCAGTATTGAAGCTTTCTTT. Its protein is CASIEAFF.

Of note for this clonotype: This may be a read error, as it is one base from a much larger clone. The chain joins TRBV28 to TRBJ1-1, with D uncertain. The CDR3 sequence is 12 residues long. Germline CDR1 is MDHEN and CDR2 is SYDVKM. CDR3 region: CTSSLRRTEAFF. CDR3 DNA: TGTACCAGCAGTTTAAGAAGAACCGAAGCTTTCTTT.

This clonotype was found a few times. V usage is TRBV6-1 and J usage is TRBJ2-2; 8 nucleotides align to TRBD1. This CDR3 has 14 amino acids. Trimming at V came to 7 bases and at J to 0 bases, leaving 1 base not matched to a gene. CDR1 MNHNS and CDR2 SASEGT come from the germline V gene. This CDR3 is CASTTGANTGELFF. CDR3 coding DNA: TGTGCCAGCACGACAGGGGCGAACACCGGGGAGCTGTTTTTT.

In this sample, this clonotype turned up many times. The J gene is TRBJ2-3, the V gene TRBV19, with 8 bases lining up with TRBD1. The germline CDR1 and CDR2 sequences are LNHDA and SQIVND (reference sequence). The CDR3 is 14 residues long. V lost 2 bases and J lost 5; bases outside the gene matches: 3. The CDR3: CASSIQGAEDTQYF. CDR3 DNA: TGTGCCAGTAGTATACAGGGGGCAGAAGATACGCAGTATTTT.

This clonotype was recorded many times. The V call is TRBV12-3 or TRBV12-4, the J call TRBJ1-1, with TRBD1 as a possible D gene (5 bases). The V end was cut by 6 bases, the J end by 0 bases, with 14 bases between. The CDR3 length is 15 residues. This CDR3 reads CASSPHGQMNTEAFF. CDR3 bases: TGTGCCAGCAGCCCCCATGGACAAATGAACACTGAAGCTTTCTTT.

Ten or more counts support this clonotype. CDR3 sequence: CASSQANRGTYGYTF. The DNA for the CDR3 is TGCGCCAGCAGCCAAGCTAACAGGGGAACCTATGGCTACACCTTC. The chain joins TRBV4-1 to TRBJ1-2; 7 nucleotides line up with TRBD1. CDR1 and CDR2 from the germline V gene are MGHRA and YSYEKL. J was trimmed by 4 bases and V by 1 base; bases with no gene match: 6. This CDR3 has 15 amino acids.